The source of this T cell receptor beta chain is a study of shared clonotypes between healthy human individuals. About this clone itself: Its antigen is unknown.

The germline CDR1 and CDR2 sequences are SGHVS and FNYEAQ. The CDR3 spans 14 residues. Deletions cut 2 bases from V and 9 bases from J, with 13 bases between. General study results and limits: Estimated richness values were generally larger in naive subsets than in memory subsets.

The data were produced by immunoSEQ multiplex PCR, yet TCRdb's version contains in-frame clones alone and is incomplete. The sample lists fewer than 850,000 clones; approximately 97% were seen once. Positively selected for CCR7, the CD45RO-negative cells used as naive CD8 cells excluded terminally differentiated effector memory CD45RA+ cells. The sequencing input was naive CD8+ T cells sorted from blood. The receptor comes from a man aged 25 to 45 in good health. The J gene is TRBJ2-2, the V gene TRBV7-6; tentative D call: TRBD2 (5 bases). CDR3 region: CASSLLTGSWELFF. CDR3 DNA: TGTGCCAGCAGCTTACTTACGGGGTCCTGGGAGCTGTTTTTT.